This record covers a single T cell receptor beta chain. What it binds is not known. The data derive from a study of T cell repertoires in cytomegalovirus infection. As for the study in general: Selected CMV epitopes included recently identified HLA-C-restricted ones as well as well-studied HLA-B-restricted ones. Matching HLA type, along with CMV infection, was indicated by public TCR beta signatures.

Each CDR3 protein gets one entry after TCRdb re-called the reads with MiXCR. The profile shows approximately 990,000 distinct CDR3 sequences, around 32% of them singletons. Broader study findings: Public TCR beta family frequency separated CMV-and-HLA carriers, including in an independent cohort. Clonotypes of TCR beta that were HLA-C-restricted and CMV-specific dominated the ex vivo response.

From germline, CDR1 is MGHDK and CDR2 SYGVNS. V was shortened by 5 bases and J by 7 bases, with 15 bases between the two germline ends. The CDR3 is 15 residues long. This sequence was found in a human donor in good health (CMV status not recorded). Some clones in this sample may be carry-over from other donors' samples. The material sequenced was cultured CD8+ T cells from PBMCs, taken from culture after CMV antigen stimulation. The V call is TRBV25-1, the J call TRBJ1-6; D is unclear. CDR3 protein: CASSLMDGGNSPLHF. Here the CDR3 DNA reads TGTGCCAGCAGTCTGATGGACGGAGGAAATTCACCCCTCCACTTT.